Sequencing of this TCR beta chain was carried out in a study of blood T cell repertoires in COVID-19. Turning to the study itself: Collection of acute and convalescent COVID-19 samples took place in the United States, Italy and Spain. PBMCs, B-cell-depleted T cells, or T cells were the source of the cDNA or gDNA that made up the material.

In the original analysis: The authors estimated nucleated cell counts from reference gene primer amplification. Profiling relied on immunoSEQ multiplex PCR, and the TCRdb table lists in-frame clones only, not all of them. The V and J calls and clone size were taken over from that table, and D and trimming were inferred from the DNA. The sample has approximately 450,000 clones, 70% to 90% seen once; the top ten hold around 1.8%. The J segment lost 6 bases and the V segment lost 4 bases, leaving 2 bases of the junction unmatched. CDR1 is SGHTS and CDR2 is YDEGEE in the germline V gene. This CDR3 has 12 residues. Everyone who took part was roughly 18 to 89 years old, and they came from about 23 US areas.

The rearrangement uses TRBV5-8 and TRBJ2-7, with TRBD1 matching 9 bases. Sequencing was performed on PBMCs or T cells enriched from blood (not recorded which). The TCR was taken from a woman between 18 and 30 years old with acute COVID-19. CDR3 nucleotide sequence: TGTGCCAGCAGCCAGGACAGGGGCGAGCAGTACTTC. Translation: CASSQDRGEQYF.